A single sample is the source of the 25 T cell receptor beta chains below, sequenced in a study of blood T cells in healthy people across ages. Then a second PCR, running about 6 to 11 cycles, was carried out with a sample-barcoded 5' primer and a J-beta primer mix. From the 5' RACE reads, TCRdb called clonotypes with MiXCR, one entry per CDR3 protein. The repertoire holds approximately 320,000 distinct CDR3 sequences, with 25% to 30% as singletons. The sample comprised blood. These receptors were obtained from a woman between 65 and 79 years old in good health.

In the case of this clonotype: This may be a read error: a much more frequent sequence differs by one nucleotide. The chain is built from TRBV6-2 or TRBV6-3 and TRBJ1-1; no clear D. V shed 9 bases and J shed 4 bases, with 9 bases lying between them. Per germline, CDR1 MNHEY and CDR2 SVGEGT. The CDR3 has 11 residues. The CDR3 loop reads CASVQATEAFF. The CDR3 DNA reads as TGTGCCAGTGTTCAGGCCACTGAAGCTTTCTTT.

This chain connects TRBV4-1 to TRBJ1-5, with D perhaps matching TRBD1 (6 bases). This CDR3 comprises 14 residues. Germline V lookup: CDR1 MGHRA, CDR2 YSYEKL. The V end was cut by 4 bases, the J end by 4 bases, with 11 bases between. DNA of the CDR3: TGCGCCAGCAGCCCTCGGACAGCTAATCAGCCCCAGCATTTT. It encodes CASSPRTANQPQHF.

This clonotype was observed at least ten times. This chain links TRBV4-1 with TRBJ2-3; D unclear. V dropped 0 bases and J dropped 0 bases, with 13 bases sitting between them. CDR1 is MGHRA and CDR2 is YSYEKL in the germline V gene. This CDR3 comprises 17 residues. The CDR3 sequence: CASSQEESRSSTDTQYF. The CDR3 nucleotides are TGCGCCAGCAGCCAAGAAGAGAGCCGATCTAGCACAGATACGCAGTATTTT.

This chain joins TRBV11-2 and TRBJ2-5; 8 positions agree with TRBD2. The DNA matches TRBJ2-7 better at its end, which makes the J call doubtful. Germline CDR1 reads SGHAT; CDR2 reads FQNNGV. CDR3 length: 14 amino acids. The CDR3 bases are TGTGCCAGCAGCTTATCTAGCGGGCCCTACGAGCAGTACTTC. This gives the protein CASSLSSGPYEQYF.

The CDR3, as DNA: TGTGCCAGCAGCCCAGGGGGGGTCATCTATGGCTACACCTTC. Translated, it gives CASSPGGVIYGYTF. The rearrangement links TRBV28 to TRBJ1-2, with 7 bases aligning to TRBD1. The CDR3 loop spans 14 amino acids. Germline V gene data show CDR1 as MDHEN and CDR2 as SYDVKM. V shed 6 bases and J 4 bases; nucleotides not matched to a gene: 8.

The chain recombines TRBV14 with TRBJ1-4; no clear D. This CDR3 has 15 amino acids. CDR1 SGHDN and CDR2 FVKESK come from the germline V gene. The V end lost 1 base, the J end lost 0 bases, and 6 bases lay between the germline ends. CDR3 sequence (DNA): TGTGCCAGCAGCCAAGTTTCAGCAACTAATGAAAAACTGTTTTTT. Amino acid sequence: CASSQVSATNEKLFF. The variable domain in full, completed from reference TRBV14 and TRBJ1-4, reads EAGVTQFPSHSVIEKGQTVTLRCDPISGHDNLYWYRRVMGKEIKFLLHFVKESKQDESGMPNNRFLAERTGGTYSTLKVQPAELEDSGVYFCASSQVSATNEKLFFGSGTQLSVL.

The J gene is TRBJ1-3, the V gene TRBV4-1; D is ambiguous. CDR3 length: 16 residues. CDR1 and CDR2 (germline): MGHRA, YSYEKL. Trimming cost V 1 base and J 0 bases, with 10 bases left between them. The CDR3 region has the DNA TGCGCCAGCAGCCAAGGGGTAGCTAACTCTGGAAACACCATATATTTT. Translation: CASSQGVANSGNTIYF.

This clonotype was observed a handful of times. Here the CDR3 reads CSAMGATNQPQHF. CDR3 coding DNA: TGCAGTGCGATGGGGGCGACCAATCAGCCCCAGCATTTT. This chain uses TRBV20-1 with TRBJ1-5, with D maybe TRBD1 (6 bases). With 6 bases removed from V and 3 bases from J, the gap between germline ends came to 12 bases. The CDR3 runs 13 residues. The germline gives CDR1 DFQATT, CDR2 SNEGSKA (reference sequence).

In this sample, this clonotype turned up a few times. The chain employs TRBV11-2 and TRBJ1-3; 9 bases match TRBD1. The CDR3 covers 14 residues. Germline V gives CDR1 SGHAT, CDR2 FQNNGV. J gave up 6 bases and V 5 bases, and 5 bases lay outside the gene matches. CDR3 sequence reads: CASSKDRGINTIYF. The CDR3, as DNA: TGTGCCAGCAGCAAAGACAGGGGGATAAACACCATATATTTT.

This clonotype was detected ten times or more. The chain couples TRBV20-1 to TRBJ1-3; TRBD1 aligns across 9 bases. Germline V CDR1 and CDR2: DFQATT, SNEGSKA (reference sequence). The CDR3 sequence is 14 residues long. V gave up 3 bases and J gave up 2 bases; unmatched junction bases: 2. In DNA, the CDR3 is TGCAGTGCTAGGACAGGGGGACCTGGAAACACCATATATTTT. This sequence encodes CSARTGGPGNTIYF.

This clonotype was observed at least ten times. V usage is TRBV20-1 and J usage is TRBJ2-1; D is undetermined. Trimming left V 5 bases short and J 5 bases short, with 13 bases between. This CDR3 region has 13 residues. CDR1 and CDR2 from the germline V gene are DFQATT and SNEGSKA (reference sequence). The CDR3 sequence is CSAYPPTDNEQFF. The CDR3 nucleotides are TGCAGTGCTTATCCCCCGACGGACAATGAGCAGTTCTTC.

This chain's CDR3 is CASSSRGLRQFF. CDR3 sequence (DNA): TGTGCCAGCAGTTCCAGAGGCCTACGGCAGTTCTTC. The V gene is TRBV28, the J gene TRBJ2-5, with unresolved D. The tail of the sequence fits TRBJ2-1 better, so the J call may be wrong. The CDR3 length is 12 residues. Per germline, CDR1 MDHEN and CDR2 SYDVKM.

V gene TRBV7-2 combines with J gene TRBJ2-7; TRBD2 agrees at 9 bases. The CDR3 loop spans 14 amino acids. V trimming: 0 bases; J trimming: 6 bases; junction bases outside the gene matches: 3. Germline V gene lookup returns CDR1 SGHTA and CDR2 FQGNSA. The CDR3, as DNA: TGTGCCAGCAGCTTAGCGCTAGCGGGGAGCGAGCAGTACTTC. The encoded protein is CASSLALAGSEQYF.

This clonotype was picked up a small number of times. This chain links TRBV7-2 with TRBJ1-5; TRBD1 matches at 8 bases. The ends lost 5 bases at V and 2 bases at J; junction bases unmatched: 2. Germline CDR1 SGHTA, CDR2 FQGNSA. The CDR3 totals 14 residues. The CDR3 region is CASSRTGRNQPQHF. CDR3 coding DNA: TGTGCCAGCAGCCGGACAGGGCGCAATCAGCCCCAGCATTTT.

The V call is TRBV4-1, the J call TRBJ1-4, with 9 positions matching TRBD1. This CDR3 is 14 amino acids long. Losses at the gene ends were 2 bases for V and 10 bases for J; bases not matched to a gene: 5. Germline V gene data show CDR1 as MGHRA and CDR2 as YSYEKL. The CDR3 protein is CASSQTGTGTKLFF. CDR3 DNA sequence: TGCGCCAGCAGCCAAACCGGGACAGGGACAAAACTGTTTTTT.

V is TRBV5-6 and J is TRBJ2-4; perhaps TRBD1 as D (5 bases). The CDR3 consists of 15 residues. Trimming pared 0 bases from V and 6 bases from J, leaving 13 bases between. Germline V gene data show CDR1 as SGHDT and CDR2 as YYEEEE. The CDR3 protein is CASSLVGQGSNIQYF. The CDR3 DNA sequence: TGTGCCAGCAGCTTGGTAGGGCAGGGCTCAAACATTCAGTACTTC.

The V and J genes are TRBV12-3 or TRBV12-4 and TRBJ1-1; no firm D call. V was pared by 4 bases and J by 1 base, with 7 bases between. This CDR3 comprises 13 residues. The CDR3 sequence is CASSSEENTEAFF. In DNA form, the CDR3 reads TGTGCCAGCAGTTCGGAAGAGAACACTGAAGCTTTCTTT.

The J gene is TRBJ1-2, the V gene TRBV28, with TRBD1 as a possible D gene (5 bases). Trimming took 6 bases from V and 3 from J, leaving 17 bases between them. CDR1 MDHEN and CDR2 SYDVKM come from the germline V gene. The CDR3 totals 15 residues. The CDR3 DNA is TGTGCCAGCAGCCGAGCGGGGGAGGGACACTATGGCTACACCTTC. Translation gives CASSRAGEGHYGYTF.

The rearrangement uses TRBV12-3 or TRBV12-4 and TRBJ1-6; a weak D match, TRBD1 (6 bases). The CDR3 is made up of 16 amino acids. V was pared by 5 bases and J by 3 bases, with 14 bases between. CDR3 bases: TGTGCCAGCAGTGATTGGACAGCTAGCTATAATTCACCCCTCCACTTT. This sequence encodes CASSDWTASYNSPLHF.

By sample fraction, this clonotype is medium-sized. V gene TRBV5-1 combines with J gene TRBJ1-4, with D uncertain. Trimming stripped 0 bases from V and 8 bases from J, with 8 bases between. In germline, CDR1 is SGHRS, CDR2 YFSETQ. This CDR3 region has 13 residues. The CDR3 DNA sequence: TGCGCCAGCAGCTTGGTTCAAGGCGAAAAACTGTTTTTT. As protein: CASSLVQGEKLFF.

The rearrangement links TRBV7-2 to TRBJ2-5; 11 bases agree with TRBD2. The J call may be in error: the DNA end matches TRBJ2-1 better. The CDR3 is 16 amino acids. The V gene's germline CDR1 is SGHTA and CDR2 FQGNSA. The CDR3: CASSARLAGTLDEQFF. The CDR3 DNA reads as TGTGCCAGCAGCGCGCGACTAGCGGGAACGCTCGATGAGCAGTTCTTC.

This clonotype appeared many times. J is TRBJ2-3 and V is TRBV18, with D unclear. The V end was cut by 3 bases, the J end by 6 bases, with 10 bases between. CDR3 length: 13 amino acids. The germline V gene has CDR1 KGHSH and CDR2 LQKENI. This chain's CDR3 is CASSPGQADTQYF. For the CDR3, the DNA is TGTGCCAGCTCACCGGGTCAAGCGGATACGCAGTATTTT.

The chain has TRBV12-3 or TRBV12-4 and TRBJ2-3, with D perhaps TRBD1 or TRBD2 (5 bases each). The CDR3 spans 13 residues. Between the trimmed V and J ends, which lost 6 bases and 4 bases, there was a span of 11 bases. The CDR3 is CASSNLGADTQYF. As DNA, the CDR3 is TGTGCCAGCAGCAACCTGGGGGCAGATACGCAGTATTTT.

The genes are TRBV27 and TRBJ2-3, with TRBD2 matching over 8 bases. Losses at the gene ends were 6 bases for V and 3 bases for J; bases not matched to a gene: 11. Germline assignment: CDR1 MNHEY and CDR2 SMNVEV (reference sequence). CDR3 length equals 16 residues. CDR3 in DNA: TGTGCCAGCAGACCATGGGGTAGCGGGATGACAGATACGCAGTATTTT. It codes for CASRPWGSGMTDTQYF.

This clonotype was counted between two and nine times. The chain carries TRBV4-2 and TRBJ1-5; D is possibly TRBD1 (5 bases). V dropped 3 bases and J dropped 1 base, with 19 bases sitting between them. Germline V CDR1 and CDR2: LGHNA, YNFKEQ. The CDR3 runs to 18 residues. CDR3 sequence (DNA): TGTGCCAGCAGCCACGGGGACCGTAGCTTGGCAAGCAATCAGCCCCAGCATTTT. Its translation is CASSHGDRSLASNQPQHF.